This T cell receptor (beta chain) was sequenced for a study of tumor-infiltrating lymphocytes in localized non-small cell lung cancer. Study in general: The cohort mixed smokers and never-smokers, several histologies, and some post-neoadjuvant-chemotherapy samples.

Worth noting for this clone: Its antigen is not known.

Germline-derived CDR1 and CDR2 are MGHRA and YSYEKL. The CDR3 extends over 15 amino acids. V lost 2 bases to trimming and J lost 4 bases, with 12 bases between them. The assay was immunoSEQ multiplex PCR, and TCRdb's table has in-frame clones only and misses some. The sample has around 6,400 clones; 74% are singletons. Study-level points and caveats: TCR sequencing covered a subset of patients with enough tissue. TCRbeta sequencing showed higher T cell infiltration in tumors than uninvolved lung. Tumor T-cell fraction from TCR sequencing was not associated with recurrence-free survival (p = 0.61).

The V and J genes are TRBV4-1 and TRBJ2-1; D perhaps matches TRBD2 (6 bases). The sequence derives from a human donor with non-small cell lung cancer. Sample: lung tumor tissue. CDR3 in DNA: TGCGCCAGCAGCCAAAGCGCGGGGACGTACAATGAGCAGTTCTTC. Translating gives CASSQSAGTYNEQFF.